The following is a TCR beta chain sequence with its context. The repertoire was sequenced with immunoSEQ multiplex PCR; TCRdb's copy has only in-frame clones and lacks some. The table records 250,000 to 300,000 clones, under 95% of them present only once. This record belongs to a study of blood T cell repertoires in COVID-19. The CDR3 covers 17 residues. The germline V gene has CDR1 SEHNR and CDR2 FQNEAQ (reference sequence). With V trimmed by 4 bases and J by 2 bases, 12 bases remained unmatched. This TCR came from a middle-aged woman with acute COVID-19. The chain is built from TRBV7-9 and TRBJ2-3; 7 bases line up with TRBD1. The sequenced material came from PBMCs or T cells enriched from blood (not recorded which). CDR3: CASSYPQGELVTDTQYF. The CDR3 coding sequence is TGTGCCAGCAGCTACCCGCAGGGGGAGTTGGTCACAGATACGCAGTATTTT.